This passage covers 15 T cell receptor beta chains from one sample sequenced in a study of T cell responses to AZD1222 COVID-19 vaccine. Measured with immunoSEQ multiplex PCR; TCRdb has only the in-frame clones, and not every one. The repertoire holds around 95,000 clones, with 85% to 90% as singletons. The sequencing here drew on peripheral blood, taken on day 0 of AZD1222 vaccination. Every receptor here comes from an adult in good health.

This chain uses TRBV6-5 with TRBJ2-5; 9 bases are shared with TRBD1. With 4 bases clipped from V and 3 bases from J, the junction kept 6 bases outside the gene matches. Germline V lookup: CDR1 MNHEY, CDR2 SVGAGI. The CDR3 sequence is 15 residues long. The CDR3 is CASSWQTGGEETQYF. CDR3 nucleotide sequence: TGTGCCAGCAGTTGGCAGACAGGGGGTGAAGAGACCCAGTACTTC.

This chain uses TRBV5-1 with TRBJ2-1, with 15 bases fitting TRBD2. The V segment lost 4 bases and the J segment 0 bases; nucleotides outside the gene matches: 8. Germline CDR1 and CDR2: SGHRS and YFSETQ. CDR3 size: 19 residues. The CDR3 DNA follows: TGCGCCAGCAGCCAGGGACTAGCGGGGGGCGATAGCTCCTACAATGAGCAGTTCTTC. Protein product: CASSQGLAGGDSSYNEQFF.

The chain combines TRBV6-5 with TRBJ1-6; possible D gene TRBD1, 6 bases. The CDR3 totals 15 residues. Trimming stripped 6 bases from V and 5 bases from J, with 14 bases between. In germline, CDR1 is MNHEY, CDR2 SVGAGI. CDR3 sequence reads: CASSGGGADNSPLHF. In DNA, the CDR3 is TGTGCCAGCAGCGGGGGCGGGGCGGATAATTCACCCCTCCACTTT.

DNA for the CDR3: TGTGCCAGCAGCCTGACTAGCGGGGGTGGGTTCTTC. It encodes CASSLTSGGGFF. The gene calls are TRBV13 and TRBJ2-1; 12 bases line up with TRBD2. The J segment lost 15 bases and the V segment lost 5 bases, leaving 5 bases of the junction unmatched. The CDR3 is 12 amino acids. Germline V CDR1 and CDR2: PRHDT, FYEKMQ (reference sequence).

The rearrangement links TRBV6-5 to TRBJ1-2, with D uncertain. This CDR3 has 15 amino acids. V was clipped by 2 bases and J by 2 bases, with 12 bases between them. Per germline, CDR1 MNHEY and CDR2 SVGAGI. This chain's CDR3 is CASSYPPRENYGYTF. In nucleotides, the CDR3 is TGTGCCAGCAGTTACCCTCCCCGTGAGAACTATGGCTACACCTTC.

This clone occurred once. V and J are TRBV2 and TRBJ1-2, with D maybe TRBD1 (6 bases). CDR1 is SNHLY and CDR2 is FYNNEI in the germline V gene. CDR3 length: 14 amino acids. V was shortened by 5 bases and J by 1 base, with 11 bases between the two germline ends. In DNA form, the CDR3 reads TGTGCCAGCAGTAGGACAGTCCATAACTATGGCTACACCTTC. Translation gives CASSRTVHNYGYTF.

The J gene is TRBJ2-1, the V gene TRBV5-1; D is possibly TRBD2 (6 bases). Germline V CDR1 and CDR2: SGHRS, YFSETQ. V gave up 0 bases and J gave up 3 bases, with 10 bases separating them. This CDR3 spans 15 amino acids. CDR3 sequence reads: CASSLAQGGYNEQFF. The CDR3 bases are TGCGCCAGCAGCTTGGCCCAGGGAGGCTACAATGAGCAGTTCTTC.

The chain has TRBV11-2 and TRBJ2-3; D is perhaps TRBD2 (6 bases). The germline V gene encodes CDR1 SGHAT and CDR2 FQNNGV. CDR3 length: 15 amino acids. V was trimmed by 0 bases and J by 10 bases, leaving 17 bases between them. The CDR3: CASSLESSVMSAQYF. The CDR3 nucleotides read TGTGCCAGCAGCTTAGAGTCTAGCGTCATGAGTGCGCAGTATTTT.

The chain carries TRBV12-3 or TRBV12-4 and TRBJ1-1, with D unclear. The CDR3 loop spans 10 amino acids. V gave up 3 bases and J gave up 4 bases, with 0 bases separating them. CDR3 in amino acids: CASSFTEAFF. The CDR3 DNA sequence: TGTGCCAGCAGTTTCACTGAAGCTTTCTTT.

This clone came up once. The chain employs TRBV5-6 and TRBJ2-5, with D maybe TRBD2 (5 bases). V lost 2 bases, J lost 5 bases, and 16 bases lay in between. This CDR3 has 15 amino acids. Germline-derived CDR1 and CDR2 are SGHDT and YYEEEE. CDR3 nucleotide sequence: TGTGCCAGCAGCTTTAACCTAGGTTGGGAGGAGACCCAGTACTTC. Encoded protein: CASSFNLGWEETQYF.

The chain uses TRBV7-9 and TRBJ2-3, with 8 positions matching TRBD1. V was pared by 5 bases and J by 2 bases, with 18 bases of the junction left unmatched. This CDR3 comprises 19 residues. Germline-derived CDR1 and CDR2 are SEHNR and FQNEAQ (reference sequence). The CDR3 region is CASSIPSPLGQEFTDTQYF. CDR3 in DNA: TGTGCCAGCAGCATACCTTCACCCCTGGGACAGGAGTTCACAGATACGCAGTATTTT. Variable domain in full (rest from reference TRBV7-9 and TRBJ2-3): DTGVSQNPRHKITKRGQNVTFRCDPISEHNRLYWYRQTLGQGPEFLTYFQNEAQLEKSRLLSDRFSAERPKGSFSTLEIQRTEQGDSAMYLCASSIPSPLGQEFTDTQYFGPGTRLTVL.

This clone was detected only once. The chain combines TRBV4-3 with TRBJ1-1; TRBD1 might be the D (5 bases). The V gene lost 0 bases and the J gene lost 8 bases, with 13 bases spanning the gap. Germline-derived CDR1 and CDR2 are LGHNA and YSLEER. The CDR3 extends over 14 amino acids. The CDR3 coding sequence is TGCGCCAGCAGCCAAGATTTTAGCGGGGGGGAAGCTTTCTTT. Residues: CASSQDFSGGEAFF.

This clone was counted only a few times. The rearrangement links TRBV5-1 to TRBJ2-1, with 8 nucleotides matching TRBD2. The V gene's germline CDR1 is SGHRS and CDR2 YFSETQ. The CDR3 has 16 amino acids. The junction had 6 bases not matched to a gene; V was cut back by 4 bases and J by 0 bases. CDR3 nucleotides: TGCGCCAGCAGCACCGTAGCGGGATTCTCCTACAATGAGCAGTTCTTC. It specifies CASSTVAGFSYNEQFF.

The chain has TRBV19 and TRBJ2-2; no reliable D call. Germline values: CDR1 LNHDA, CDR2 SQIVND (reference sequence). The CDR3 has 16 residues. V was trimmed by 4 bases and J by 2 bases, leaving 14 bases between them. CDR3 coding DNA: TGTGCCAGTAGTACCACGCTTCGCCCTAACACCGGGGAGCTGTTTTTT. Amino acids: CASSTTLRPNTGELFF.

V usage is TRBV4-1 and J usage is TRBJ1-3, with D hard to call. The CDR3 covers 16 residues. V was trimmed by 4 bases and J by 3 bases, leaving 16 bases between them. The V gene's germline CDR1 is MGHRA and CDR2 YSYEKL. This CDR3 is CASSLRSPQSGNTIYF. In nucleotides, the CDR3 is TGCGCCAGCAGCCTCCGAAGCCCACAGAGTGGAAACACCATATATTTT.